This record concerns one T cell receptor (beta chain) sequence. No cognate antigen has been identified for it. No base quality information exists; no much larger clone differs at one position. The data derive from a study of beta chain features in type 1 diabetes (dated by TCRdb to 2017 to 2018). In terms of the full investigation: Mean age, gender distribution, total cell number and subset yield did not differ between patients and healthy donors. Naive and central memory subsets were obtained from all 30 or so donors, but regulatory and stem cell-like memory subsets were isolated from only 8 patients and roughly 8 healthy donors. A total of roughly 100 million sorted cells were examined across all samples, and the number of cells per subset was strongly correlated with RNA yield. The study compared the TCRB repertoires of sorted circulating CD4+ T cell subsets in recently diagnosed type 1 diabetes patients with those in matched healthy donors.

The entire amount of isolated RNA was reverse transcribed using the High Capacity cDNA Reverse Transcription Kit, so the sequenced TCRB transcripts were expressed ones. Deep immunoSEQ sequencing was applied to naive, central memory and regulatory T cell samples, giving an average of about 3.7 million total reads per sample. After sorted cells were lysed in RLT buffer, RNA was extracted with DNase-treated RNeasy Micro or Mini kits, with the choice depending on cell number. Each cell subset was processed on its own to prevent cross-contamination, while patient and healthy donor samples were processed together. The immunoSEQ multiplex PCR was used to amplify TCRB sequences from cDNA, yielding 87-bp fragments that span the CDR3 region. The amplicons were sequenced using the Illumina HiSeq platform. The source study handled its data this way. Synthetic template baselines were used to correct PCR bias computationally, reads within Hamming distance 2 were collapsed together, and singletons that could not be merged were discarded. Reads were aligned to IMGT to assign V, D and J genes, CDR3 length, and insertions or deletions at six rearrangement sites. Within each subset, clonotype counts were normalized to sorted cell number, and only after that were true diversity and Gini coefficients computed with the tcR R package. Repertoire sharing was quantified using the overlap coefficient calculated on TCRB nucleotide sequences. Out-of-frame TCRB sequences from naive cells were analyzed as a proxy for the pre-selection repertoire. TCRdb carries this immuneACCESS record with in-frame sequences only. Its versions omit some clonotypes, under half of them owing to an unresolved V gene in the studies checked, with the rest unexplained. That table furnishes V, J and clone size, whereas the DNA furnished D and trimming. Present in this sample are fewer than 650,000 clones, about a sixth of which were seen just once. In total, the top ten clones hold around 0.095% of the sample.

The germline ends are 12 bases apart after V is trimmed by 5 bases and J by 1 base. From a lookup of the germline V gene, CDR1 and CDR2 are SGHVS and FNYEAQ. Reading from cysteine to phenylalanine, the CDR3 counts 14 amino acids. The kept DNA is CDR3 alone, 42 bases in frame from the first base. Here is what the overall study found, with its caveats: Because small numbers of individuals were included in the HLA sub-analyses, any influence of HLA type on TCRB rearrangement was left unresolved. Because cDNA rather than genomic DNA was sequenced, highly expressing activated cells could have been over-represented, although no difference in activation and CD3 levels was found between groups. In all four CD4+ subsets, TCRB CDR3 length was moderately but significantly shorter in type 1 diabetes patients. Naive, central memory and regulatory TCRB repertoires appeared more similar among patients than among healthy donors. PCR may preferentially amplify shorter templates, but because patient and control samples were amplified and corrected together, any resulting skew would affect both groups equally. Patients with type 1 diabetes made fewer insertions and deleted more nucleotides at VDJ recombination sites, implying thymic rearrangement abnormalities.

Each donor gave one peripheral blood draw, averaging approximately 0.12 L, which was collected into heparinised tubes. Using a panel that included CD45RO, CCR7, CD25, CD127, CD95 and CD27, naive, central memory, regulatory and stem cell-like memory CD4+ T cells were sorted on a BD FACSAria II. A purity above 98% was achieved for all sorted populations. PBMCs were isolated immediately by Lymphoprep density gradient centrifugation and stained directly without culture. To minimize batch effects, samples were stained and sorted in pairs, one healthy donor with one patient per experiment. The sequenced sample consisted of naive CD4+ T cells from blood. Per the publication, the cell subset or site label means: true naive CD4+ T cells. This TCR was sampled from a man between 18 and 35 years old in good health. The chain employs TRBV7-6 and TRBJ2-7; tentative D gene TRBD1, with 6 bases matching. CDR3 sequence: CASSRPTGSYEQYF. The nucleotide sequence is TGTGCCAGCAGCAGACCGACAGGTTCCTACGAGCAGTACTTC.